The 3 T cell receptor beta chains below were found in one sample sequenced in a study of blood T cell repertoires in COVID-19. Method: immunoSEQ multiplex PCR; TCRdb's copy keeps in-frame clones and lacks some. Seen here are about 120,000 clones, approximately 71% observed once, and the top ten hold over 7%. Input material: peripheral blood. The receptors here all came from a human donor in a cohort sampled during active COVID-19.

The V call is TRBV30, the J call TRBJ2-7; D possibly corresponds to TRBD1 (7 bases). The germline CDR1 and CDR2 sequences are GTSNPN and SVGIG (reference sequence). Deletions cut 4 bases from V and 1 base from J, with 14 bases between. The CDR3 length is 14 residues. CDR3 bases: TGTGCCTGGATGGCGGGACAGACATCCTACGAGCAGTACTTC. Protein: CAWMAGQTSYEQYF.

This chain joins TRBV11-2 and TRBJ2-7, with D possibly TRBD2 on 5 matching bases. Germline assignment: CDR1 SGHAT and CDR2 FQNNGV. The CDR3 covers 12 residues. The V and J ends lost 5 bases and 4 bases respectively, with 9 bases between them. CDR3 DNA sequence: TGTGCCAGCAGCCTCACGGGGTACGAGCAGTACTTC. This gives the protein CASSLTGYEQYF.

This clone was seen only once. The rearrangement links TRBV2 to TRBJ2-7; 9 bases are a match to TRBD2. This CDR3 has 16 amino acids. Germline CDR1 and CDR2: SNHLY and FYNNEI. J was trimmed by 1 base and V by 5 bases; bases with no gene match: 9. The DNA for the CDR3 is TGTGCCAGCAGTATAGCGGGAGTAGGTAGTTCCTACGAGCAGTACTTC. Translated: CASSIAGVGSSYEQYF.